A selection of T cell receptor beta chains follows, all from one sample in a study of beta chain features in type 1 diabetes. Produced via immunoSEQ multiplex PCR; TCRdb's table is partial and in-frame only. This table holds 350,000 to 400,000 clones, 10% to 15% found once. The sequenced sample consisted of naive CD4+ T cells from blood. These receptors were collected from a woman younger than 30 with type 1 diabetes. Each CDR3 is given with its conserved first and last residue. A D gene is named only where the DNA matches it firmly. The size field is filled for only some rows; it gives once, few, many or a size class.

-,TRBJ2-7,TRBD1,TRBV18,TGTGCCAGCTCACGGTCCGGGGGACAGGGTTCCTCCTACGAGCAGTACTTC,CASSRSGGQGSSYEQYF
-,TRBJ2-3,TRBD2,TRBV7-8,TGTGCCAGCAGCTTAGCCCCTAGCGGGTTTGGGACAGATACGCAGTATTTT,CASSLAPSGFGTDTQYF
few,TRBJ2-1,TRBD2,TRBV9,TGTGCCAGCAGTGCAACCGGACTAGCGGGAGGGTACAATGAGCAGTTCTTC,CASSATGLAGGYNEQFF
-,TRBJ1-5,TRBD1,TRBV30,TGTGCCTGGAGTGCCCGCGACAGGGATGGTCAGCCCCAGCATTTT,CAWSARDRDGQPQHF
-,TRBJ2-7,TRBD1,TRBV28,TGTGCCAGCAGCGCCGGACAGGGGGTTTTGAAGCAGTACTTC,CASSAGQGVLKQYF
few,TRBJ2-1,TRBD2,TRBV28,TGTGCCAGCAGTTTATTGGCGGGAGTCTACAATGAGCAGTTCTTC,CASSLLAGVYNEQFF
few,TRBJ2-7,TRBD1,TRBV28,TGTGCCAGCAGCCTACTACAGGGGGCCCACGAGCAGTACTTC,CASSLLQGAHEQYF
-,TRBJ2-1,TRBD2,TRBV10-3,TGTGCCAGCAGTATGGGACTAGCGGGAATTGGCAATGAGCAGTTCTTC,CASSMGLAGIGNEQFF
-,TRBJ2-1,-,TRBV7-9,TGTGCCAGCAGCTTTTCAGGGGCTGGTGAGCAGTTCTTC,CASSFSGAGEQFF
few,TRBJ1-1,-,TRBV9,TGTGCCAGCAGCGCGGCCCCGCGGGCTAAGAGGACTGAAGCTTTCTTT,CASSAAPRAKRTEAFF
-,TRBJ2-7,-,TRBV5-1,TGCGCCAGCAGCTTGTCGGGGTCCGGGCACGAGCAGTACTTC,CASSLSGSGHEQYF
few,TRBJ1-4,TRBD1,TRBV28,TGTGCCAGCAGTTTCAGGGGGCGTGCTACTAATGAAAAACTGTTTTTT,CASSFRGRATNEKLFF
few,TRBJ2-5,-,TRBV15,TGTGCCACCAGCAGAGATCGAGGGGAGACCCAGTACTTC,CATSRDRGETQYF
few,TRBJ1-1,-,TRBV18,TGTGCCAGCTCACCACCGGGGGCTGGAACTGAAGCTTTCTTT,CASSPPGAGTEAFF
-,TRBJ1-2,-,TRBV4-3,TGCGCCAGCAGCCAAGATCTAACAGGGCGGTATGGCTACACCTTC,CASSQDLTGRYGYTF
-,TRBJ2-1,-,TRBV20-1,TGCAGTGCTAGACTTCCGGGAGTAGGTCTCTTC,CSARLPGVGLF
few,TRBJ2-7,-,TRBV29-1,TGCAGCGTAACAGGGTTGGTCTACGAGCAGTACTTC,CSVTGLVYEQYF
-,TRBJ1-1,-,TRBV21-1,TGTGCCAGCAGCAAACGACAGCGTGAAGCTTTCTTT,CASSKRQREAFF
-,TRBJ2-5,-,TRBV6-6,TGTGCCAGCAGCCCCAGCAACCAGCCCCCTGGGAGGACCCAGTACTTC,CASSPSNQPPGRTQYF
few,TRBJ2-6,-,TRBV11-2,TGTGCCAGCAGCTTCAGGGCCCACCTCTCTGGGGCCAACGTCCTGACTTTC,CASSFRAHLSGANVLTF
-,TRBJ2-5,-,TRBV7-2,TGTGCCAGCAGCTCGAGGTGGCGGAATAAGGAGACCCAGTACTTC,CASSSRWRNKETQYF
-,TRBJ1-6,-,TRBV10-3,TGTGCCATCAGCCCGGCGGAGTCTAATTCACCCCTCCACTTT,CAISPAESNSPLHF
-,TRBJ2-2,-,TRBV7-9,TGTGCCAGCAGCCCAACCCGGGGGACCGGGGAGCTGTTTTTT,CASSPTRGTGELFF
-,TRBJ2-1,-,TRBV5-1,TGCGCCAGCAGCTCCCGGGAAACCCACAATGAGCAGTTCTTC,CASSSRETHNEQFF
few,TRBJ1-2,-,TRBV6-5,TGTGCCAGCAGTCCTCGCGGGGGCGGCTACACCTTC,CASSPRGGGYTF
few,TRBJ2-2,-,TRBV7-2,TGTGCCAGCAGCTCACAGAGGGAGCTGTTTTTT,CASSSQRELFF
few,TRBJ1-2,TRBD1,TRBV6-6,TGTGCCAGCACGGATTATGGGACAGGGCTGGGAGGCTACACCTTC,CASTDYGTGLGGYTF
-,TRBJ2-3,-,TRBV19,TGTGCCAGTCAGGGGCGAAACACAGATACGCAGTATTTT,CASQGRNTDTQYF
few,TRBJ1-3,-,TRBV7-2,TGTGCCAGCAGCTTTACCGGGACATCTGGAAACACCATATATTTT,CASSFTGTSGNTIYF
-,TRBJ2-3,-,TRBV4-3,TGCGCCAGCAGCCAAACCTACACAGATACGCAGTATTTT,CASSQTYTDTQYF
few,TRBJ2-5,-,TRBV5-6,TGTGCCAGCAGCTTGAATATCCAAGAGACCCAGTACTTC,CASSLNIQETQYF
few,TRBJ2-3,-,TRBV18,TGTGCCAGCTCATCGGACAGTTACACAGATACGCAGTATTTT,CASSSDSYTDTQYF
few,TRBJ1-2,-,TRBV29-1,TGCAGCGTTGGAGGGGGAGAGGGGTATGGCTACACCTTC,CSVGGGEGYGYTF
-,TRBJ2-2,TRBD1,TRBV4-3,TGCGCCAGCAGCCGAGGGACAGGAAACACCGGGGAGCTGTTTTTT,CASSRGTGNTGELFF
few,TRBJ2-3,-,TRBV7-2,TGTGCCAGCAGCAGAACAGGGATAGGGGGAGATACGCAGTATTTT,CASSRTGIGGDTQYF
-,TRBJ1-2,TRBD1,TRBV5-6,TGTGCCAGCAGCCCTAGGGACAGGCGCTATGGCTACACCTTC,CASSPRDRRYGYTF
few,TRBJ2-2,TRBD2,TRBV11-2,TGTGCCAGCAGCCCCAAGGGGCAACTAGCGACCGGGGAGCTGTTTTTT,CASSPKGQLATGELFF
few,TRBJ1-1,-,TRBV5-1,TGCGCCAGCAGCTCCTACAGGGTCGGGAACACTGAAGCTTTCTTT,CASSSYRVGNTEAFF
few,TRBJ1-2,TRBD1,TRBV11-2,TGTGCCAGCAGCGCTAACCCCGGGACAGGACTATCCTATGGCTACACCTTC,CASSANPGTGLSYGYTF
few,TRBJ2-7,-,TRBV19,TGTGCCAGTAGTACCGGGACACCGGCCTACGAGCAGTACTTC,CASSTGTPAYEQYF